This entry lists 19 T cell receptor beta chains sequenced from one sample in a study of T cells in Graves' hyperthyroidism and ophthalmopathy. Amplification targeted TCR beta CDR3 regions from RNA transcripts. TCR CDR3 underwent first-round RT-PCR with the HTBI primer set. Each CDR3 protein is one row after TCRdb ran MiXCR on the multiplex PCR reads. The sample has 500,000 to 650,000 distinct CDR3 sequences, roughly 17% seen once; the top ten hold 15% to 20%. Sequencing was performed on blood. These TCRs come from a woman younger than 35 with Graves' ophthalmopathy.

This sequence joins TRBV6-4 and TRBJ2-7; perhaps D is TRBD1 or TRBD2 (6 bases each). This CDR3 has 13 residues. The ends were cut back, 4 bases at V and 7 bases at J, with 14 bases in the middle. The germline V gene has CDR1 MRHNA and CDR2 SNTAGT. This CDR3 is CASSGARGGEQYF. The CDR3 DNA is TGTGCCAGCAGTGGAGCCAGGGGAGGAGAGCAGTACTTC.

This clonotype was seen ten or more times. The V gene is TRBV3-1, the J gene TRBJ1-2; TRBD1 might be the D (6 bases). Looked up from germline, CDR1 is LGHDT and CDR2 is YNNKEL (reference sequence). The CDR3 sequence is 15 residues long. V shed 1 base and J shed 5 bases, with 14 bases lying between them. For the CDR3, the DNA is TGTGCCAGCAGCCAAGTGGTACAGGGTTGGTATGGCTACACCTTC. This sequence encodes CASSQVVQGWYGYTF. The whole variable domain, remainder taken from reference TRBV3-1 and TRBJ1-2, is DTAVSQTPKYLVTQMGNDKSIKCEQNLGHDTMYWYKQDSKKFLKIMFSYNNKELIINETVPNRFSPKSPDKAHLNLHINSLELGDSAVYFCASSQVVQGWYGYTFGSGTRLTVV.

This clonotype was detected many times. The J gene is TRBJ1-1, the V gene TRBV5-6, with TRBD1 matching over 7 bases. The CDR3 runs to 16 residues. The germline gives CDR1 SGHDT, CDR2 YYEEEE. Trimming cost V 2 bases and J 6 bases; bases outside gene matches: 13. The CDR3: CASSLRTGGLRAEAFF. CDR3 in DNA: TGTGCCAGCAGCTTAAGGACAGGCGGACTCAGGGCTGAAGCTTTCTTT.

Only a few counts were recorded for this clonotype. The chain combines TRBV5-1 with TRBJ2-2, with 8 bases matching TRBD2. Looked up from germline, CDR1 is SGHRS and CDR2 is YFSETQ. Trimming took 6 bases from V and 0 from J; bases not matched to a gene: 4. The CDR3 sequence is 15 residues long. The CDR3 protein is CASNSGISNTGELFF. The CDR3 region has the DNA TGCGCCAGCAATAGCGGGATATCGAACACCGGGGAGCTGTTTTTT.

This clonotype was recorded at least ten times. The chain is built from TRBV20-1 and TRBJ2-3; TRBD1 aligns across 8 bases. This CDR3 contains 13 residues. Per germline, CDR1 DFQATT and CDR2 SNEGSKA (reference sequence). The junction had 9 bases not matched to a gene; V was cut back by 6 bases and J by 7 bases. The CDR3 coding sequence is TGCAGTGCCCTCCCACAGGGGGTAAATACGCAGTATTTT. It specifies CSALPQGVNTQYF.

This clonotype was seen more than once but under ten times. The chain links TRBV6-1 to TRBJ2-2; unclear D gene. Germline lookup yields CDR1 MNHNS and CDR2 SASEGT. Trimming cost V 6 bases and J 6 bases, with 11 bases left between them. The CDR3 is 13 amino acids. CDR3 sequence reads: CASRLEGSGELFF. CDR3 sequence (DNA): TGTGCCAGCAGGCTGGAAGGGTCCGGGGAGCTGTTTTTT.

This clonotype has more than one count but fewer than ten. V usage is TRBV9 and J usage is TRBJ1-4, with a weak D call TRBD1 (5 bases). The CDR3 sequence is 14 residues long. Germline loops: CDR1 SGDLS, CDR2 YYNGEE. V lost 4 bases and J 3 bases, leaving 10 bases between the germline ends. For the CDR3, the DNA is TGTGCCAGCAGCCCGGGCAGGGCTAATGAAAAACTGTTTTTT. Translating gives CASSPGRANEKLFF.

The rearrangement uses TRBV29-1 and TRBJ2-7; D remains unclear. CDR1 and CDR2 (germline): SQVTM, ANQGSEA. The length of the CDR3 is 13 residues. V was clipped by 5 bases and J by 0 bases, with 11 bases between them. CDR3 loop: CSVRQSNSYEQYF. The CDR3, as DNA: TGCAGCGTTCGGCAGTCAAACTCCTACGAGCAGTACTTC.

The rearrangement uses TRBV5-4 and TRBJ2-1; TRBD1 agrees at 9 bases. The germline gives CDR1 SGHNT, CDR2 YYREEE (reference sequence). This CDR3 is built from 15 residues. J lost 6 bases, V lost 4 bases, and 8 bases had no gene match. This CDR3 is CASSHTGTGRNEQFF. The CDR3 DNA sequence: TGTGCCAGCAGCCATACCGGGACAGGGCGCAATGAGCAGTTCTTC.

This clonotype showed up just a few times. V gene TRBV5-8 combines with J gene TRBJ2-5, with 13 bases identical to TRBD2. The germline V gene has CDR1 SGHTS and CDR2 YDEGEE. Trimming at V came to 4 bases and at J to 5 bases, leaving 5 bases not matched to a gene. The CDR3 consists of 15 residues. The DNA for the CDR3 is TGTGCCAGCAGCCGGACTAGCGGGAGCAAGGAGACCCAGTACTTC. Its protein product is CASSRTSGSKETQYF.

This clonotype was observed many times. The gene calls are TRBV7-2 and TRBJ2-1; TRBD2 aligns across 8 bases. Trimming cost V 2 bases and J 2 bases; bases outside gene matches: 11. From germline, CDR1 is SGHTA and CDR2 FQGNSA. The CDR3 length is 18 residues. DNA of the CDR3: TGTGCCAGCAGCTTACCCCGTCTTCGGGGGGGGCCCTACAATGAGCAGTTCTTC. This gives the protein CASSLPRLRGGPYNEQFF.

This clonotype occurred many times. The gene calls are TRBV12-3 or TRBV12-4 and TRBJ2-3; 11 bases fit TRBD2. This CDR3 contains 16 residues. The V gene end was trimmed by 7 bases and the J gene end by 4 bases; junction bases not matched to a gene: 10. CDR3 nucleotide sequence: TGTGCCAGCACCCAAACTAGCGGGAGTAGGGCAGATACGCAGTATTTT. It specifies CASTQTSGSRADTQYF.

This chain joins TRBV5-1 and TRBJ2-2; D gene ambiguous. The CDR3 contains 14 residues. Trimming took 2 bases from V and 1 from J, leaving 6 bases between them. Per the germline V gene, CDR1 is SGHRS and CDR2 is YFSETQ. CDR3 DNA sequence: TGCGCCAGCAGCTTAACAGTGAACACCGGGGAGCTGTTTTTT. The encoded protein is CASSLTVNTGELFF.

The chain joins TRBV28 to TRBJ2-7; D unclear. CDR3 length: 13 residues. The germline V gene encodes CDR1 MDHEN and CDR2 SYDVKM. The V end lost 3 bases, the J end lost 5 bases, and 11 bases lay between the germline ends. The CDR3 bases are TGTGCCAGCAGTTTCGGTCGATTAAACGAGCAGTACTTC. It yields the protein CASSFGRLNEQYF.

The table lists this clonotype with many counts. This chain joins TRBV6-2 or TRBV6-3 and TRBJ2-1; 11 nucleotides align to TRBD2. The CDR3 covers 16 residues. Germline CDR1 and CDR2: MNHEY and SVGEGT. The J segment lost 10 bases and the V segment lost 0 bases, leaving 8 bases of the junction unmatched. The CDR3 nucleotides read TGTGCCAGCAGTTACTCGGTTAGCGGGAGGGCTGGGGAGCAGTTCTTC. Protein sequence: CASSYSVSGRAGEQFF.

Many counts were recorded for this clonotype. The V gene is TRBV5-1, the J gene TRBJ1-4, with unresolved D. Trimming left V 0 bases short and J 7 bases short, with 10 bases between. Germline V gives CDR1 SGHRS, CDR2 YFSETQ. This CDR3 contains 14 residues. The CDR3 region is CASSLAFGREKLFF. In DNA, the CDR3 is TGCGCCAGCAGCTTGGCCTTCGGGCGTGAAAAACTGTTTTTT.

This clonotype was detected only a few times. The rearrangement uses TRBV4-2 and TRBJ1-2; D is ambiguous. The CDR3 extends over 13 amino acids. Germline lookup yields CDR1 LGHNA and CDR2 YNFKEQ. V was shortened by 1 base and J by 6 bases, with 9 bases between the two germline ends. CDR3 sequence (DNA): TGTGCCAGCAGCCAAGTCCGCGGGAATGGCTACACCTTC. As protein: CASSQVRGNGYTF.

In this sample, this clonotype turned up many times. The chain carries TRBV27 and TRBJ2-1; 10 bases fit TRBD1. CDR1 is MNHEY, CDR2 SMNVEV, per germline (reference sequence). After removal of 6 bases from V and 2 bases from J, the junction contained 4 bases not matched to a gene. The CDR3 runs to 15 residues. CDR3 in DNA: TGTGCCAGCAGCCGGACAGGGGGGACCTACAATGAGCAGTTCTTC. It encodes CASSRTGGTYNEQFF.

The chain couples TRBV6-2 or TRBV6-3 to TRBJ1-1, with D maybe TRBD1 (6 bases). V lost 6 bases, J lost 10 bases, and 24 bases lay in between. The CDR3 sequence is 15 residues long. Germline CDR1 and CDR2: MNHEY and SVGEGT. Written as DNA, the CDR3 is TGTGCCAGCAGGCCCGCTGATACAGGGATCCAGGCAGCTTTCTTT. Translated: CASRPADTGIQAAFF.